This T cell receptor (beta chain) is drawn from a study of T cell repertoires in cytomegalovirus infection. V lost 6 bases and J lost 6, with 15 bases in between. The CDR3 covers 13 residues. TCRdb reanalysed the reads using MiXCR and keeps one entry per CDR3 protein. Of roughly 760,000 distinct CDR3 sequences in the sample, under 40% were seen once. This TCR was recovered from a human donor in good health (CMV status not recorded). Some clones in this sample may be carry-over from other donors' samples. The sequencing sample was made of PBMCs. V usage is TRBV12-3 or TRBV12-4 and J usage is TRBJ2-7; a possible D gene is TRBD1 (6 bases). For the CDR3, the DNA is TGTGCCAGCAGGAATATACAGGGAGTCGAGCAGTACTTC. Its translation: CASRNIQGVEQYF.